This TCR beta chain emerged from a study of blood T cell repertoires in COVID-19. This clone has only a few counts. Germline V CDR1 and CDR2: SNHLY, FYNNEI. With V trimmed by 11 bases and J by 5 bases, 13 bases remained unmatched. The CDR3 contains 15 residues. Assay used: immunoSEQ multiplex PCR; TCRdb lists only in-frame clones, some missing. This repertoire shows tens of thousands of clones, about 70% found once; its top ten account for around 59%. The chain recombines TRBV2 with TRBJ2-2; 8 nucleotides align to TRBD2. The source is a man older than 75 with acute or convalescent COVID-19. The sample consisted of peripheral blood. DNA of the CDR3: TGTGCCTCCAAGAGAGAGGCTAGCGGGACCGGGGAGCTGTTTTTT. Translating it yields CASKREASGTGELFF.